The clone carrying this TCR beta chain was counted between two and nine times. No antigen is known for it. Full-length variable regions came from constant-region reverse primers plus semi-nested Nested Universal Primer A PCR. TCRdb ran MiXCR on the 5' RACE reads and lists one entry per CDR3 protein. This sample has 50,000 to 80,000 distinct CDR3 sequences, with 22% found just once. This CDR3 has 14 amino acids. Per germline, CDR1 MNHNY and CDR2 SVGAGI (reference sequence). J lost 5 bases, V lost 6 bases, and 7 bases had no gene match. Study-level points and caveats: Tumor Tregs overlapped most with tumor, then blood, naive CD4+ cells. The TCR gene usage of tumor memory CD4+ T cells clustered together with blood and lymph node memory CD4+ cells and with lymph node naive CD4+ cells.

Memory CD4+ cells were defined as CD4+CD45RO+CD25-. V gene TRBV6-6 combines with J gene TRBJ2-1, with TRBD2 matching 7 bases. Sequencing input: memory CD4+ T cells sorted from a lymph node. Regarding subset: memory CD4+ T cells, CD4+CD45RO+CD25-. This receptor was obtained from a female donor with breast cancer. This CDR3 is CASRLGSGNNEQFF. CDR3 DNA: TGTGCCAGCAGATTGGGCAGCGGGAACAATGAGCAGTTCTTC.